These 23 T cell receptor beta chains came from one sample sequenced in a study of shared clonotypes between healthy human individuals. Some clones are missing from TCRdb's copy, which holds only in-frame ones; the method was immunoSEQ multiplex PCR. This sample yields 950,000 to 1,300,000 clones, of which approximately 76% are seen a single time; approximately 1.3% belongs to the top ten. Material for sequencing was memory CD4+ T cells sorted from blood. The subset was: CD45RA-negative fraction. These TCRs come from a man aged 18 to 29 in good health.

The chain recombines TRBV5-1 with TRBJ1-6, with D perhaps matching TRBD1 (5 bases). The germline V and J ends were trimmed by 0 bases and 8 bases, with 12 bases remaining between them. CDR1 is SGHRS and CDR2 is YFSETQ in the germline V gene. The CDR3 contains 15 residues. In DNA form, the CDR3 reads TGCGCCAGCAGCTTGGCCGGGGCCTCTTATTCACCCCTCCACTTT. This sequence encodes CASSLAGASYSPLHF.

For the CDR3, the DNA is TGCGCCAGCAGCTCGTGGGGGTACATTCAGTACTTC. It codes for CASSSWGYIQYF. V is TRBV5-1 and J is TRBJ2-4; tentatively, D is TRBD1 or TRBD2 (5 bases each). The germline V and J ends were trimmed by 3 bases and 8 bases, with 9 bases remaining between them. Per germline, CDR1 SGHRS and CDR2 YFSETQ. The CDR3 is 12 residues long.

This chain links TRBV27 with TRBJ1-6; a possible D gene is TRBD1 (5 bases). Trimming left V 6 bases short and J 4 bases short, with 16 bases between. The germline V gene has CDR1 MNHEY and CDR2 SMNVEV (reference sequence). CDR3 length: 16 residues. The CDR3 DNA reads TGTGCCAGCAGAATCGGGGAGGGGATTTATAATTCACCCCTCCACTTT. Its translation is CASRIGEGIYNSPLHF.

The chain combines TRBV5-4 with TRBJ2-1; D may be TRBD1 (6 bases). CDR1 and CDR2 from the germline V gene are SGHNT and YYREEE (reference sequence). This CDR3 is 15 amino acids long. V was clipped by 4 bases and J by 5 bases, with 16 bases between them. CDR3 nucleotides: TGTGCCAGCAGCAAGGACAGCAGGTCTAACAATGAGCAGTTCTTC. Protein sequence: CASSKDSRSNNEQFF.

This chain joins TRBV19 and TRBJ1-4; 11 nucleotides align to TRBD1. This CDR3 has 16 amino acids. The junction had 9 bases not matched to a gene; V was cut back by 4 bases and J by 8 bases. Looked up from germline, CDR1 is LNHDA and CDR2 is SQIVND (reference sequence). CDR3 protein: CASSNPRDRGREKLFF. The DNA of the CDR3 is TGTGCCAGTAGTAATCCCCGGGACAGGGGGAGAGAAAAACTGTTTTTT.

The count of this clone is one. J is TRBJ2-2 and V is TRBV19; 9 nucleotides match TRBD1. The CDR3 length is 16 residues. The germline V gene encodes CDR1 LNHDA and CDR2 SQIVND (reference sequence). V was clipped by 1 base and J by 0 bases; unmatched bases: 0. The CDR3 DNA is TGTGCCAGTAGTATAGGGACAGGGGCGAACACCGGGGAGCTGTTTTTT. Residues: CASSIGTGANTGELFF.

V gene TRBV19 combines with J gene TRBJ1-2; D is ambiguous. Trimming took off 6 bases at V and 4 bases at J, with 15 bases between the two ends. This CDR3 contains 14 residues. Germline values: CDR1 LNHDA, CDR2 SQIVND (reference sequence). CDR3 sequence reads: CASRGQSFGYGYTF. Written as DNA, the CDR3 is TGTGCCAGTAGAGGGCAGTCCTTTGGCTATGGCTACACCTTC.

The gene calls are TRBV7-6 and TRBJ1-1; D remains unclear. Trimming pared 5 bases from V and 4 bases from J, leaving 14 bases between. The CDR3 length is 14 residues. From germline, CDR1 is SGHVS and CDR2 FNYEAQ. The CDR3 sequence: CASSPDGRGTEAFF. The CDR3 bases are TGTGCCAGCAGCCCGGACGGTCGCGGCACTGAAGCTTTCTTT. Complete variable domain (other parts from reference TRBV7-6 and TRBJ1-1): GAGVSQSPRYKVTKRGQDVALRCDPISGHVSLYWYRQALGQGPEFLTYFNYEAQQDKSGLPNDRFSAERPEGSISTLTIQRTEQRDSAMYRCASSPDGRGTEAFFGQGTRLTVV.

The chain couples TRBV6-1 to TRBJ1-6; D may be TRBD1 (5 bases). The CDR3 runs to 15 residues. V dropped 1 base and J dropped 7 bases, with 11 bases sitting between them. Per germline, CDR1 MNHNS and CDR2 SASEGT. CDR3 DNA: TGTGCCAGCAGTGAAGGGGGGACGGCCAATTCACCCCTCCACTTT. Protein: CASSEGGTANSPLHF.

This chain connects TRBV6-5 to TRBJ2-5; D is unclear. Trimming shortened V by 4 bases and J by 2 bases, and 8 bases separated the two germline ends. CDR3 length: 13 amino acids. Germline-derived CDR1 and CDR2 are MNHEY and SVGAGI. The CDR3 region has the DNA TGTGCCAGCAGTTGGTCAGGTCAAGAGACCCAGTACTTC. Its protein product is CASSWSGQETQYF.

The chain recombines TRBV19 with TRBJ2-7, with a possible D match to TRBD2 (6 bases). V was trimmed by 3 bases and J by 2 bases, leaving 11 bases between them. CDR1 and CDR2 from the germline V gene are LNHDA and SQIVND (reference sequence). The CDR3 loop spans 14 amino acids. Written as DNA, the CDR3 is TGTGCCAGTAGTATCCGGGACTCAGCCTACGAGCAGTACTTC. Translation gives CASSIRDSAYEQYF.

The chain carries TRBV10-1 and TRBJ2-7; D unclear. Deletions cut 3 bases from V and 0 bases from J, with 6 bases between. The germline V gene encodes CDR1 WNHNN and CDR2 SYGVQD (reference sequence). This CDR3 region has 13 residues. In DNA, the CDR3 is TGCGCCAGCAGTGATCCGAACTCCTACGAGCAGTACTTC. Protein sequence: CASSDPNSYEQYF.

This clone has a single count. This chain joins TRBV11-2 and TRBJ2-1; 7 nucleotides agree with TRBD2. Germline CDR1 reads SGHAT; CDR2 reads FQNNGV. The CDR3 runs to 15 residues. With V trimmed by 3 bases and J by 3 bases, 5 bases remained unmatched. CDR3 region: CASSFGGRDYNEQFF. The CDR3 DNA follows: TGTGCCAGCAGCTTCGGGGGGAGAGACTACAATGAGCAGTTCTTC. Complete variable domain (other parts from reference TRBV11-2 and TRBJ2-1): EAGVAQSPRYKIIEKRQSVAFWCNPISGHATLYWYQQILGQGPKLLIQFQNNGVVDDSQLPKDRFSAERLKGVDSTLKIQPAKLEDSAVYLCASSFGGRDYNEQFFGPGTRLTVL.

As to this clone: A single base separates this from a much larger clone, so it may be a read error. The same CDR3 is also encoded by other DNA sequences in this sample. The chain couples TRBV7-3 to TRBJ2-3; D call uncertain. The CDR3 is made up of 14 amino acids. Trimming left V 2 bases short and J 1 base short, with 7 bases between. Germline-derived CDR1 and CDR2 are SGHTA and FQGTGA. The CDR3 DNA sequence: TGTGCCAGCAGCTTAGGGCAGGGCACAGATACGCAGTATTTT. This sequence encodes CASSLGQGTDTQYF.

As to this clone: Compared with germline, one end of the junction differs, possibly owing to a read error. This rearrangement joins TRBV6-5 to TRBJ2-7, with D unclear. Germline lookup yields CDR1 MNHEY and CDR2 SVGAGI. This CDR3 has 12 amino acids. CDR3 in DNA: TGTGCCACCCGCTGGGGTTTCTATAGGAGTGGGTTC. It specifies CATRWGFYRSGF.

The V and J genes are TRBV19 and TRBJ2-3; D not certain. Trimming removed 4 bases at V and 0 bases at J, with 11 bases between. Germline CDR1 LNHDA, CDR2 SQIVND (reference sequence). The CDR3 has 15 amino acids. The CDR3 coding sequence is TGTGCCAGTAGTAACGCGCCAACTAGCACAGATACGCAGTATTTT. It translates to CASSNAPTSTDTQYF.

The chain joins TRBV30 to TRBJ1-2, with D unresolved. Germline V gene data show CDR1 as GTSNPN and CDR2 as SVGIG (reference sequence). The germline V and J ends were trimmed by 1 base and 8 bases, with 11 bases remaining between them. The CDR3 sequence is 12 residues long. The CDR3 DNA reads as TGTGCCTGGAGTGAAACCGAGCGGGGCTACACCTTC. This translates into CAWSETERGYTF.

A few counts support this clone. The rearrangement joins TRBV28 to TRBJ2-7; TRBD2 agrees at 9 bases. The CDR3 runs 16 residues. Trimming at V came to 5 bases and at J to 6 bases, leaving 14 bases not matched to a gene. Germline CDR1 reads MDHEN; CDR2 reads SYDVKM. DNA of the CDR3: TGTGCCAGCAGTCCAGGAGTAGCGGGGGCCAGTTTCGAGCAGTACTTC. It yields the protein CASSPGVAGASFEQYF.

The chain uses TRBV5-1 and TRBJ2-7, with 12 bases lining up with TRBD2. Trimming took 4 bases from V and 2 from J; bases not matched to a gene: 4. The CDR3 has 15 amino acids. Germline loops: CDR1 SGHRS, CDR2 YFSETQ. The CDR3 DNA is TGCGCCAGCAGCAGGCTAGCGGGGGGGACCTACGAGCAGTACTTC. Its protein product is CASSRLAGGTYEQYF.

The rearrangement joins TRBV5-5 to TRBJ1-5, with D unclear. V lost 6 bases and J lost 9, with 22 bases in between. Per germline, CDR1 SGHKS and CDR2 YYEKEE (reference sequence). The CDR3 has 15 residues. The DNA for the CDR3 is TGTGCCAGCAAACTAAACGACCCCGGGGAGGGGCCCCAGCATTTT. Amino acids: CASKLNDPGEGPQHF.

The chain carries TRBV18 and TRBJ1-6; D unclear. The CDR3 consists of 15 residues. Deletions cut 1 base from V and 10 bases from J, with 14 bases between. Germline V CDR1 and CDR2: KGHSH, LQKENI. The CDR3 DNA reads TGTGCCAGCTCACCACTAGGGCCCCCCGGATCACCCCTCCACTTT. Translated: CASSPLGPPGSPLHF. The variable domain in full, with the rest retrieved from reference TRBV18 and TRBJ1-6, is NAGVMQNPRHLVRRRGQEARLRCSPMKGHSHVYWYRQLPEEGLKFMVYLQKENIIDESGMPKERFSAEFPKEGPSILRIQQVVRGDSAAYFCASSPLGPPGSPLHFGNGTRLTVT.

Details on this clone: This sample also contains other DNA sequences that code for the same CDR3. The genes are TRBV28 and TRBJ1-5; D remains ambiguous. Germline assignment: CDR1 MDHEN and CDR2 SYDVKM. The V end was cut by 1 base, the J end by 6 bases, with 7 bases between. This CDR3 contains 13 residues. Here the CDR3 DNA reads TGTGCCAGCAGTTTATTGCGGGGTCAGCCCCAGCATTTT. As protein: CASSLLRGQPQHF. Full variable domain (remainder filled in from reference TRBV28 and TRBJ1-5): DVKVTQSSRYLVKRTGEKVFLECVQDMDHENMFWYRQDPGLGLRLIYFSYDVKMKEKGDIPEGYSVSREKKERFSLILESASTNQTSMYLCASSLLRGQPQHFGDGTRLSIL.

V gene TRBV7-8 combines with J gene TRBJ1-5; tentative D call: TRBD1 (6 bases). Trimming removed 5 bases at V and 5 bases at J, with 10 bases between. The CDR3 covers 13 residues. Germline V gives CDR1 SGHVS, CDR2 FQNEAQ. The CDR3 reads CASSHNRDQPQHF. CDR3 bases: TGTGCCAGCAGCCACAACAGGGATCAGCCCCAGCATTTT.